The entry below describes one TCR beta chain. The target antigen is unknown. The entry originates in a study of tumor and adjacent non-tumor tissue in lung cancer. Study background: Samples averaged about 3.8 million productive TCRbeta reads each. Study conclusions and caveats: TCR diversity was significantly greater in tumor than normal lung tissue.

A modified ARM-PCR protocol with three rounds of nested PCR amplified TCRbeta. MiXCR, applied by TCRdb to the multiplex PCR reads, yields one record per CDR3 protein. The table lists 70,000 to 95,000 distinct CDR3 sequences, approximately 82% of them singletons. No cell sorting was done before RNA was extracted from the tissue. The normal lung tissue was taken more than 3 cm from the tumor edge. Between August and November 2014, newly diagnosed, chemotherapy-naive lung cancer patients underwent thoracic surgery in China. V was pared by 7 bases and J by 2 bases, with 19 bases of the junction left unmatched. Per the germline V gene, CDR1 is MNHNS and CDR2 is SASEGT. This CDR3 has 19 residues.

This receptor was obtained from a man in his 70s with non-small cell lung cancer. The V call is TRBV6-1, the J call TRBJ2-1; 8 positions match TRBD2. The sequenced sample consisted of distant non-tumor lung tissue. CDR3 sequence: CASTDPGGVGLLAYNEQFF. The CDR3 DNA reads as TGTGCCAGCACTGATCCGGGAGGGGTGGGGTTGCTCGCCTACAATGAGCAGTTCTTC.